Below, 20 T cell receptor beta chains from the same sample are listed, as sequenced in a study of beta chain features in type 1 diabetes. Study-level findings and limits: Moderate yet significant TCRB CDR3 shortening was seen in Type 1 diabetes patients in all four CD4+ subsets.

No antigens are known for them. Every isolated RNA sample was fully reverse transcribed, so sequencing captured expressed TCRB transcripts. Data came from immunoSEQ multiplex PCR; TCRdb stores just in-frame clones and leaves some out. The profile covers 600,000 or so clones, with about an eighth appearing a single time and over 0.1% taken by the ten largest. The specimen sequenced was naive CD4+ T cells from blood. The receptors stem from a young man with type 1 diabetes.

The chain joins TRBV5-1 to TRBJ2-1; the match to TRBD2 covers 7 bases. CDR1 SGHRS and CDR2 YFSETQ come from the germline V gene. The CDR3 is made up of 15 amino acids. Trimming removed 4 bases from V and 7 bases from J; junction bases left unmatched: 11. The DNA of the CDR3 is TGCGCCAGCAGCCTAGGACTAGAGTCAGCAAATGAGCAGTTCTTC. Residues: CASSLGLESANEQFF.

This clone was detected a few times. The rearrangement joins TRBV6-1 to TRBJ2-1; maybe TRBD1 (6 bases). With 11 bases removed from V and 6 bases from J, the gap between germline ends came to 23 bases. Germline loops: CDR1 MNHNS, CDR2 SASEGT. The CDR3 is 15 residues long. In DNA form, the CDR3 reads TGTGCCGGACGGGACACGAAGCAGGGCCGCAATGAGCAGTTCTTC. It translates to CAGRDTKQGRNEQFF.

The chain employs TRBV5-1 and TRBJ2-1, with TRBD2 as a possible D gene (5 bases). CDR1 is SGHRS, CDR2 YFSETQ, per germline. The CDR3 totals 11 residues. The V and J ends lost 1 base and 15 bases respectively, with 11 bases between them. In DNA form, the CDR3 reads TGCGCCAGCAGCTTGACGGCCGGAGGGTTCTTC. This encodes CASSLTAGGFF.

About this clone: This sample includes further DNA sequences coding for the same CDR3. The rearrangement links TRBV9 to TRBJ2-3; unclear D gene. This CDR3 region has 13 residues. Trimming left V 1 base short and J 1 base short, with 4 bases between. Germline V lookup: CDR1 SGDLS, CDR2 YYNGEE. The CDR3 DNA follows: TGTGCCAGCAGCGTACAGGGCACAGATACGCAGTATTTT. It codes for CASSVQGTDTQYF. Supplemented by reference TRBV9 and TRBJ2-3, the full variable domain reads DSGVTQTPKHLITATGQRVTLRCSPRSGDLSVYWYQQSLDQGLQFLIQYYNGEERAKGNILERFSAQQFPDLHSELNLSSLELGDSALYFCASSVQGTDTQYFGPGTRLTVL.

The rearrangement joins TRBV11-2 to TRBJ1-5; D may be TRBD1 (5 bases). Germline-derived CDR1 and CDR2 are SGHAT and FQNNGV. CDR3 length: 12 residues. Trimming shortened V by 1 base and J by 10 bases, and 8 bases separated the two germline ends. CDR3 bases: TGTGCCAGCAGCTTAGGTCAGGGACCCCAGCATTTT. This sequence encodes CASSLGQGPQHF.

This clone has more than one count but fewer than ten. V usage is TRBV27 and J usage is TRBJ1-3; D perhaps matches TRBD1 (5 bases). CDR3 length: 17 amino acids. Germline assignment: CDR1 MNHEY and CDR2 SMNVEV (reference sequence). V was cut by 6 bases and J by 2 bases, with 20 bases left in between. The CDR3 spells CASRASFRGTAGNTIYF. The CDR3 DNA sequence: TGTGCCAGCAGGGCCTCCTTTCGGGGGACCGCTGGAAACACCATATATTTT.

The chain carries TRBV4-1 and TRBJ2-2; 7 bases align to TRBD1. The CDR3 has 13 residues. Per germline, CDR1 MGHRA and CDR2 YSYEKL. Trimming took 5 bases from V and 3 from J; bases not matched to a gene: 0. The CDR3 DNA reads TGCGCCAGCAGCGGACAGGACACCGGGGAGCTGTTTTTT. Its translation is CASSGQDTGELFF.

This clone showed up just once. CDR3 protein: CASSLVWQGVLSHSPLHF. The CDR3 nucleotides read TGTGCCAGCAGCTTAGTCTGGCAGGGGGTACTATCGCATTCACCCCTCCACTTT. The chain combines TRBV7-9 with TRBJ1-6; 7 positions match TRBD1. The CDR3 consists of 18 residues. Per germline, CDR1 SEHNR and CDR2 FQNEAQ (reference sequence). The ends lost 1 base at V and 8 bases at J; junction bases unmatched: 14.

The V and J genes are TRBV4-3 and TRBJ2-2, with 10 bases aligning to TRBD1. Germline assignment: CDR1 LGHNA and CDR2 YSLEER. This CDR3 is 16 amino acids long. The junction had 2 bases not matched to a gene; V was cut back by 1 base and J by 3 bases. CDR3 nucleotides: TGCGCCAGCAGCCAAGCAGGGACAGGGGACACCGGGGAGCTGTTTTTT. Translating gives CASSQAGTGDTGELFF.

The table lists this clone with a few counts. The chain combines TRBV28 with TRBJ1-4; 8 bases agree with TRBD1. V shed 5 bases, J shed 13 bases, and the junction held 6 bases outside the gene matches. Germline CDR1 reads MDHEN; CDR2 reads SYDVKM. This CDR3 has 12 amino acids. This chain's CDR3 is CASSKDRAGLFF. The CDR3 DNA is TGTGCCAGCAGTAAGGACAGGGCAGGACTGTTTTTT. The complete variable domain, with remaining parts taken from reference TRBV28 and TRBJ1-4, reads DVKVTQSSRYLVKRTGEKVFLECVQDMDHENMFWYRQDPGLGLRLIYFSYDVKMKEKGDIPEGYSVSREKKERFSLILESASTNQTSMYLCASSKDRAGLFFGSGTQLSVL.

This sequence joins TRBV4-1 and TRBJ1-1; a possible D gene is TRBD1 (6 bases). In germline, CDR1 is MGHRA, CDR2 YSYEKL. V lost 1 base to trimming and J lost 3 bases, with 18 bases between them. The CDR3 extends over 17 amino acids. The CDR3 coding sequence is TGCGCCAGCAGCCAAGGGGTGCAGGCCAGGGGAGACACTGAAGCTTTCTTT. Protein product: CASSQGVQARGDTEAFF.

This clone came up a few times. The V call is TRBV4-3, the J call TRBJ2-7; D may correspond to TRBD1 or TRBD2 (5 bases each). CDR3 length: 14 residues. Per germline, CDR1 LGHNA and CDR2 YSLEER. Trimming pared 4 bases from V and 1 base from J, leaving 11 bases between. CDR3 coding DNA: TGCGCCAGCAGCCCCCGGGACCAATCCTACGAGCAGTACTTC. As protein: CASSPRDQSYEQYF.

For this clone: The same CDR3 arises from other DNA sequences in this sample as well. V usage is TRBV7-9 and J usage is TRBJ1-2; 7 bases line up with TRBD1. The V gene end was trimmed by 5 bases and the J gene end by 5 bases; junction bases not matched to a gene: 5. Looked up from germline, CDR1 is SEHNR and CDR2 is FQNEAQ (reference sequence). The CDR3 has 13 amino acids. The CDR3 DNA reads TGTGCCAGCAGCCTGGGACAGATTTATGGCTACACCTTC. Protein: CASSLGQIYGYTF.

This clone occurred a few times. The genes are TRBV5-4 and TRBJ1-4; D unresolved. The ends were cut back, 4 bases at V and 8 bases at J, with 6 bases in the middle. CDR1 SGHNT and CDR2 YYREEE come from the germline V gene (reference sequence). The CDR3 loop spans 11 amino acids. The CDR3, as DNA: TGTGCCAGCAGCCCAGAGGAAAAACTGTTTTTT. It codes for CASSPEEKLFF.

V usage is TRBV9 and J usage is TRBJ2-4, with D possibly being TRBD1 (6 bases). CDR3 length: 16 amino acids. The germline V gene encodes CDR1 SGDLS and CDR2 YYNGEE. V gave up 3 bases and J gave up 3 bases, with 16 bases separating them. The DNA for the CDR3 is TGTGCCAGCAGCGGAGGAACAGGGCTTGGCAAAAACATTCAGTACTTC. Translated: CASSGGTGLGKNIQYF. The entire variable domain, with the rest obtained from reference TRBV9 and TRBJ2-4, is as follows: DSGVTQTPKHLITATGQRVTLRCSPRSGDLSVYWYQQSLDQGLQFLIQYYNGEERAKGNILERFSAQQFPDLHSELNLSSLELGDSALYFCASSGGTGLGKNIQYFGAGTRLSVL.

This clone came up a few times. This chain links TRBV7-2 with TRBJ2-4; D is unresolved. Germline V gene lookup returns CDR1 SGHTA and CDR2 FQGNSA. Trimming pared 1 base from V and 3 bases from J, leaving 4 bases between. This CDR3 has 13 amino acids. This chain's CDR3 is CASSLDVKNIQYF. DNA of the CDR3: TGTGCCAGCAGCTTAGATGTCAAAAACATTCAGTACTTC.

This clone showed up just a few times. The rearrangement joins TRBV9 to TRBJ2-3; a weak D match, TRBD1 (5 bases). The V gene lost 3 bases and the J gene lost 5 bases, with 10 bases spanning the gap. The CDR3 is 13 amino acids. Germline CDR1 and CDR2: SGDLS and YYNGEE. CDR3 loop: CASSAPGKDTQYF. The CDR3 region has the DNA TGTGCCAGCAGCGCGCCAGGGAAAGATACGCAGTATTTT.

This clone appeared a few times. The V and J genes are TRBV28 and TRBJ1-2, with 9 bases identical to TRBD1. Trimming at V came to 5 bases and at J to 4 bases, leaving 14 bases not matched to a gene. In germline, CDR1 is MDHEN, CDR2 SYDVKM. The CDR3 covers 17 residues. CDR3 in amino acids: CASSQPGQGFYGYGYTF. The CDR3 nucleotides are TGTGCCAGCAGTCAGCCCGGACAGGGGTTTTATGGCTATGGCTACACCTTC.

This clone has more than one count but fewer than ten. The V gene is TRBV6-6, the J gene TRBJ2-7; TRBD1 aligns across 11 bases. With V trimmed by 1 base and J by 3 bases, 2 bases remained unmatched. CDR1 is MNHNY and CDR2 is SVGAGI in the germline V gene (reference sequence). The CDR3 spans 15 residues. The CDR3 coding sequence is TGTGCCAGCAGTTACTGGGACAGGGGGTTCTACGAGCAGTACTTC. Amino acid sequence: CASSYWDRGFYEQYF.

The genes are TRBV9 and TRBJ1-3; weak D call: TRBD1 (6 bases). The CDR3 runs to 17 residues. Germline CDR1 and CDR2: SGDLS and YYNGEE. V shed 5 bases and J shed 0 bases, with 18 bases lying between them. CDR3 DNA sequence: TGTGCCAGCAGGCCGGGGGGCGCATACTACTCTGGAAACACCATATATTTT. It yields the protein CASRPGGAYYSGNTIYF.